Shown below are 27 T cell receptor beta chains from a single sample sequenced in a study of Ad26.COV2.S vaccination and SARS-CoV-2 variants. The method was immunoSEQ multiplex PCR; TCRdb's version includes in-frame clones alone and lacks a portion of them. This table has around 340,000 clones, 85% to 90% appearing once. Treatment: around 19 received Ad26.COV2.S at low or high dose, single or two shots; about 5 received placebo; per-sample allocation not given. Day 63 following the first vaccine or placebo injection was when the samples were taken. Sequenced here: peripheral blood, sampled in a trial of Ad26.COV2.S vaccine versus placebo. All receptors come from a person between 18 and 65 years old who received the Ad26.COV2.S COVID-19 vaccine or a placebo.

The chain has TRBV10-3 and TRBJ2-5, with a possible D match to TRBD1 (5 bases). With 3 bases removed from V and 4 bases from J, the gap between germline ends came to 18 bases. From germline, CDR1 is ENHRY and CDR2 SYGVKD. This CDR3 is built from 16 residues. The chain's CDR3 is CAISESPPGMRETQYF. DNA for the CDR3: TGTGCCATCAGTGAAAGCCCCCCAGGGATGAGAGAGACCCAGTACTTC.

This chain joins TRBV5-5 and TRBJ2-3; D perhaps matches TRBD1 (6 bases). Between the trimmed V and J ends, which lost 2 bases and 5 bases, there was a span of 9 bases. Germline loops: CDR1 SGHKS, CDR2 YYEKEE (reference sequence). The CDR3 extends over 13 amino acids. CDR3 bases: TGTGCCAGCAGCTTCTGGGGGCAAGATACGCAGTATTTT. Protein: CASSFWGQDTQYF.

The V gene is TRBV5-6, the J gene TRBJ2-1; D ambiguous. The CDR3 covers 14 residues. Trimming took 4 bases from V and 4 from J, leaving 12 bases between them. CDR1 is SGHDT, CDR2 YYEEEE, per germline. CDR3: CASSPLGRYNEQFF. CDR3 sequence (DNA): TGTGCCAGCAGCCCGCTTGGAAGATACAATGAGCAGTTCTTC.

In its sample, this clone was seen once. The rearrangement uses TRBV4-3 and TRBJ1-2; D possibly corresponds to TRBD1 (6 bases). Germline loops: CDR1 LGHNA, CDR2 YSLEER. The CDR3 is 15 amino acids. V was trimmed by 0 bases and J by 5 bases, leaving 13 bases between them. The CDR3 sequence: CASSQDTDSHYGYTF. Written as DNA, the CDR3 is TGCGCCAGCAGCCAAGATACGGACAGCCATTATGGCTACACCTTC.

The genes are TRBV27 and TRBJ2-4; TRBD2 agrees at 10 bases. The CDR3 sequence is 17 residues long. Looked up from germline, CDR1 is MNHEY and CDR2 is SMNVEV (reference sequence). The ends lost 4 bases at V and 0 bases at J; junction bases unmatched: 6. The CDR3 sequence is CASSSLAGYIAKNIQYF. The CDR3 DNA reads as TGTGCCAGCAGTTCACTAGCGGGGTACATAGCCAAAAACATTCAGTACTTC.

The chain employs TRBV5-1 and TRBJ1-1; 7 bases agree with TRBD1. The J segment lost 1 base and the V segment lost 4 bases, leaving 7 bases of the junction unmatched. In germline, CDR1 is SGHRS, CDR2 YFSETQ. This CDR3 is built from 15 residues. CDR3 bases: TGCGCCAGCAGCCAGACCGGGACAGCGAACACTGAAGCTTTCTTT. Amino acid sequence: CASSQTGTANTEAFF.

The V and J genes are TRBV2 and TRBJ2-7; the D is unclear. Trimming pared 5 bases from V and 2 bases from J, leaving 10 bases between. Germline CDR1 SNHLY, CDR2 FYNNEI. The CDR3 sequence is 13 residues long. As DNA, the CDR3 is TGTGCCAGCAGTACGGATATTCCCTACGAGCAGTACTTC. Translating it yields CASSTDIPYEQYF.

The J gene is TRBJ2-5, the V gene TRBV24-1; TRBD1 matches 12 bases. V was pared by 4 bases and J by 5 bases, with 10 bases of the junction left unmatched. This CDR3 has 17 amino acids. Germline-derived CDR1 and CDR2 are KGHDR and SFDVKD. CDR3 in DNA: TGTGCCACCAGTGACCGAGGGACAGGGGGCTTGGGTGAGACCCAGTACTTC. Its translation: CATSDRGTGGLGETQYF.

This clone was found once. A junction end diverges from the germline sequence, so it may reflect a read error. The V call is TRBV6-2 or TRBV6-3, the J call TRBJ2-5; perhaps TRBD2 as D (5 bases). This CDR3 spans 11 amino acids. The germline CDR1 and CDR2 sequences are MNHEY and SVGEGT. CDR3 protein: CASSYGSRSHF. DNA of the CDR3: TGTGCCAGCAGTTACGGGAGCAGGTCCCACTTC.

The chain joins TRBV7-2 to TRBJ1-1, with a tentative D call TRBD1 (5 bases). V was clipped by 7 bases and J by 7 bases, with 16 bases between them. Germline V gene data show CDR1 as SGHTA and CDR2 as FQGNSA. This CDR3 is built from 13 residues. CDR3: CASTPLQGGEAFF. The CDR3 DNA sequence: TGTGCCAGCACCCCGTTGCAGGGCGGTGAAGCTTTCTTT.

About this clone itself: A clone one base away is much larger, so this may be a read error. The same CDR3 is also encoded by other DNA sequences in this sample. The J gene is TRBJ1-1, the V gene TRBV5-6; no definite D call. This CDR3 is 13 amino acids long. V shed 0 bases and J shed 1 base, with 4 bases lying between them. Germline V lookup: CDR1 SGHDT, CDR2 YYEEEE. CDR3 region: CASSLGGNTEAFF. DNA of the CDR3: TGTGCCAGCAGCTTGGGGGGGAACACTGAAGCTTTCTTT.

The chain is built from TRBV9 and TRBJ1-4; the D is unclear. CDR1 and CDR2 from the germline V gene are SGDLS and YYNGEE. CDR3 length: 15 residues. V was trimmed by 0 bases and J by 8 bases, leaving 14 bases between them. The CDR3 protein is CASSVDYGPREKLFF. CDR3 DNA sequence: TGTGCCAGCAGCGTAGATTATGGGCCTCGGGAAAAACTGTTTTTT.

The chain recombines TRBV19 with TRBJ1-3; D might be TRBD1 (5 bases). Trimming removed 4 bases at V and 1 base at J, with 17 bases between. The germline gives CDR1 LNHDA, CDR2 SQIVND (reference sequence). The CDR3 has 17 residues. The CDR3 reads CASSSPWGSISGNTIYF. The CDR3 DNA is TGTGCCAGTAGTAGCCCCTGGGGGTCCATATCTGGAAACACCATATATTTT.

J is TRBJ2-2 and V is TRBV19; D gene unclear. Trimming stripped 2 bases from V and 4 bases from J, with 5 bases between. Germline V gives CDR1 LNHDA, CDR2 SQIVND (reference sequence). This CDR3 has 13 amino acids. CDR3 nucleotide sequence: TGTGCCAGTAGTATACCGGGCACCGGGGAGCTGTTTTTT. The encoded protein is CASSIPGTGELFF.

The CDR3 bases are TGTGCCAGCTCACTGACAACGGGAGAGGCGGTTTACGAGCAGTACTTC. This translates into CASSLTTGEAVYEQYF. The chain uses TRBV18 and TRBJ2-7; TRBD2 is a possible D gene (6 bases). The ends were cut back, 4 bases at V and 4 bases at J, with 20 bases in the middle. Per germline, CDR1 KGHSH and CDR2 LQKENI. This CDR3 is built from 16 residues.

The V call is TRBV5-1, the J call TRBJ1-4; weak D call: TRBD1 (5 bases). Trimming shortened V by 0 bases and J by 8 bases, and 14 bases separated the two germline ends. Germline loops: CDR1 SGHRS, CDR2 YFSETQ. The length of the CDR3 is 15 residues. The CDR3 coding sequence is TGCGCCAGCAGCTTGGTGGGTCAGGGTACCGAAAAACTGTTTTTT. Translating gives CASSLVGQGTEKLFF.

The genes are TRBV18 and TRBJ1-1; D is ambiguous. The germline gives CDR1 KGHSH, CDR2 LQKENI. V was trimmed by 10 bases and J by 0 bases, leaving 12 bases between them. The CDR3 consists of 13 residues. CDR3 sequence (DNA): TGTGCCACCGCCTCTGCACTGAACACTGAAGCTTTCTTT. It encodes CATASALNTEAFF.

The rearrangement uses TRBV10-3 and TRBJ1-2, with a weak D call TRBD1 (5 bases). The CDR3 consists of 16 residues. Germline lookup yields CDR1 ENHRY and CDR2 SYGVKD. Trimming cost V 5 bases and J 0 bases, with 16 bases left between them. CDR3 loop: CAISNPQESANYGYTF. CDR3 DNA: TGTGCCATCAGTAACCCACAGGAATCAGCTAACTATGGCTACACCTTC.

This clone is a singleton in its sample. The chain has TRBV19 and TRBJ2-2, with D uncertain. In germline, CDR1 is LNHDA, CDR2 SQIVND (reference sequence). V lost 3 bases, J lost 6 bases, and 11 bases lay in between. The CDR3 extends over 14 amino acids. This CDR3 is CASSIWTTPGELFF. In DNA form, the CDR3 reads TGTGCCAGTAGTATTTGGACCACCCCCGGGGAGCTGTTTTTT.

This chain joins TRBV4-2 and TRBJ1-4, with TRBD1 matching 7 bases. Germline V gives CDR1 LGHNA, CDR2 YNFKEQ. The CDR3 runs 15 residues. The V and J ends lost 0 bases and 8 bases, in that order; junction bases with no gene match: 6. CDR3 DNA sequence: TGTGCCAGCAGCCAAGAGACAGGGATGGGCGAAAAACTGTTTTTT. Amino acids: CASSQETGMGEKLFF.

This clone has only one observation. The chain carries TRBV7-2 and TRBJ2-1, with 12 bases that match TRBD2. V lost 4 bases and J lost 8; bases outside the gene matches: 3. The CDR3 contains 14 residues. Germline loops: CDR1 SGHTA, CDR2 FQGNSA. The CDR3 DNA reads TGTGCCAGCAGCTCTAGCGGGGGGGCACATGAGCAGTTCTTC. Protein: CASSSSGGAHEQFF.

The CDR3 DNA sequence: TGTGCCAGCAGCCCCTGGACTAGCGGGAGGGCCGTTGGAGAGACCCAGTACTTC. Protein sequence: CASSPWTSGRAVGETQYF. J is TRBJ2-5 and V is TRBV3-1 (or the pseudogene TRBV3-2); 15 nucleotides agree with TRBD2. Germline V CDR1 and CDR2: LGHDT, YNNKEL (reference sequence). With 4 bases clipped from V and 4 bases from J, the junction kept 10 bases outside the gene matches. CDR3 length: 18 residues.

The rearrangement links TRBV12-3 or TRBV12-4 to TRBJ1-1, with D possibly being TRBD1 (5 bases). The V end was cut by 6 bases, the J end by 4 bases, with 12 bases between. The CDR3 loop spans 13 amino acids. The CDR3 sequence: CASRIDSSTEAFF. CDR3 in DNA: TGTGCCAGCAGAATTGACAGCTCCACTGAAGCTTTCTTT.

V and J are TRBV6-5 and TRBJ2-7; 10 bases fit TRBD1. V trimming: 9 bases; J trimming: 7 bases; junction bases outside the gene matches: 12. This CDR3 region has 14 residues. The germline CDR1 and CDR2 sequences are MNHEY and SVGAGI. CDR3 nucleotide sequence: TGTGCCAGTTCACCCGTGAGGACAGGGGGGGAGCAGTACTTC. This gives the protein CASSPVRTGGEQYF.

The DNA of the CDR3 is TGTGCCAGCAGTCCCACCGGACAGGGCGCAACTAATGAAAAACTGTTTTTT. It specifies CASSPTGQGATNEKLFF. This rearrangement joins TRBV27 to TRBJ1-4; 8 bases are shared with TRBD1. Germline loops: CDR1 MNHEY, CDR2 SMNVEV (reference sequence). This CDR3 is built from 17 residues. V lost 5 bases to trimming and J lost 0 bases; unmatched junction nucleotides: 8.

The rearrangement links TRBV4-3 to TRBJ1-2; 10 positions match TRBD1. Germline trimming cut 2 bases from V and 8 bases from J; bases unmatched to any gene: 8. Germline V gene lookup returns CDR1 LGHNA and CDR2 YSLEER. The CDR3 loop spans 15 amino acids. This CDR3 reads CASSQYAGQGSGYTF. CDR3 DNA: TGCGCCAGCAGCCAATACGCGGGACAGGGGTCCGGCTACACCTTC.

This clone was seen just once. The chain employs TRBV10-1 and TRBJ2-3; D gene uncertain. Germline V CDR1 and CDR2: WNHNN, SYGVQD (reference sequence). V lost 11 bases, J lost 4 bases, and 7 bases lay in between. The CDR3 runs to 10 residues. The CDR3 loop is CAFPPDTQYF. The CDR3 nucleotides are TGCGCCTTCCCCCCAGATACGCAGTATTTT.